Listed here are 30 T cell receptor beta chains from one sample, sequenced in a study of cytomegalovirus exposure and HLA in healthy donors. With 60 Vbeta and 13 Jbeta primers, the PCR was carried out. The assay was immunoSEQ multiplex PCR, and TCRdb's table has in-frame clones only and misses some. There are hundreds of thousands of clones in the sample; 75% to 90% occur only once, and roughly 0.75% lies in the top ten. Sequencing was performed on PBMCs. The receptors shown here come from a boy aged 2 to 10 in good health and CMV-seronegative.

This rearrangement joins TRBV4-1 to TRBJ2-3, with 10 positions matching TRBD2. The germline V gene encodes CDR1 MGHRA and CDR2 YSYEKL. The CDR3 loop spans 18 amino acids. The junction had 8 bases not matched to a gene; V was cut back by 0 bases and J by 2 bases. CDR3 in amino acids: CASSQEIAGGDFTDTQYF. Here the CDR3 DNA reads TGCGCCAGCAGCCAAGAGATAGCGGGAGGCGACTTCACAGATACGCAGTATTTT.

V usage is TRBV11-3 and J usage is TRBJ2-1; perhaps TRBD2 as D (6 bases). The germline CDR1 and CDR2 sequences are SGHNT and YENEEA. Trimming removed 4 bases from V and 9 bases from J, with 7 bases in between. The CDR3 is 11 amino acids. The CDR3 loop is CASSSGGEQFF. The CDR3 nucleotides read TGTGCCAGCAGCTCCGGGGGTGAGCAGTTCTTC.

This clone was counted a few times. The chain couples TRBV4-1 to TRBJ1-6, with 8 bases identical to TRBD1. Germline values: CDR1 MGHRA, CDR2 YSYEKL. The CDR3 has 16 residues. With V trimmed by 2 bases and J by 9 bases, 9 bases remained unmatched. The CDR3 region is CASSQLLDREGSPLHF. The CDR3 coding sequence is TGCGCCAGCAGCCAATTGTTGGACAGGGAGGGTTCACCCCTCCACTTT.

The chain links TRBV6-5 to TRBJ2-5; TRBD2 matches 8 bases. The germline V gene encodes CDR1 MNHEY and CDR2 SVGAGI. The CDR3 length is 15 residues. V trimming: 1 base; J trimming: 3 bases; junction bases outside the gene matches: 4. CDR3 sequence: CASSYWAGGEETQYF. The CDR3 DNA follows: TGTGCCAGCAGTTACTGGGCCGGGGGGGAAGAGACCCAGTACTTC.

On this clone: At one of its ends the junction is not consistent with the germline gene, which may arise from a read error. Different DNA sequences within this sample yield the same CDR3. The V call is TRBV5-6, the J call TRBJ1-4; TRBD1 might be the D (5 bases). The CDR3 spans 17 residues. Per germline, CDR1 SGHDT and CDR2 YYEEEE. CDR3 bases: TGCGCCAGCAGCTCTTGGGGCAAGAGCGCAACTAATGAAAAACTGTTTTTT. Translating it yields CASSSWGKSATNEKLFF.

The chain joins TRBV20-1 to TRBJ2-3; D perhaps matches TRBD1 (6 bases). Germline CDR1 reads DFQATT; CDR2 reads SNEGSKA (reference sequence). Trimming shortened V by 5 bases and J by 6 bases, and 9 bases separated the two germline ends. This CDR3 region has 11 residues. The CDR3 reads CSAGGRDTQYF. CDR3 DNA sequence: TGCAGTGCTGGGGGCCGGGATACGCAGTATTTT.

The rearrangement joins TRBV19 to TRBJ1-1; D perhaps matches TRBD1 (5 bases). The V and J ends lost 4 bases and 0 bases respectively, with 18 bases between them. This CDR3 is built from 17 residues. Germline V gene lookup returns CDR1 LNHDA and CDR2 SQIVND (reference sequence). The CDR3 DNA sequence: TGTGCCAGTAGTAGGCGGGGGAGTTCGGGCATGAACACTGAAGCTTTCTTT. Protein product: CASSRRGSSGMNTEAFF. The full variable domain, its missing parts supplied by reference TRBV19 and TRBJ1-1, is DGGITQSPKYLFRKEGQNVTLSCEQNLNHDAMYWYRQDPGQGLRLIYYSQIVNDFQKGDIAEGYSVSREKKESFPLTVTSAQKNPTAFYLCASSRRGSSGMNTEAFFGQGTRLTVV.

This chain connects TRBV7-6 to TRBJ1-6; D is perhaps TRBD1 (5 bases). The germline gives CDR1 SGHVS, CDR2 FNYEAQ. V gave up 1 base and J gave up 7 bases, with 11 bases separating them. The CDR3 is 15 amino acids. In DNA, the CDR3 is TGTGCCAGCAGCTTAGTACGGGGGGGGAATTCACCCCTCCACTTT. This encodes CASSLVRGGNSPLHF.

A note on this clone: An end of the junction differs from the germline gene, which may be a read error. The V and J genes are TRBV28 and TRBJ2-1; maybe TRBD2 (5 bases). Per germline, CDR1 MDHEN and CDR2 SYDVKM. CDR3 length: 13 residues. The DNA of the CDR3 is TGCGCCAGCATCGATCCCCGATGGAGGGAGCAGTTCTTC. Protein: CASIDPRWREQFF.

This sequence joins TRBV27 and TRBJ2-3; no firm D call. CDR3 length: 14 amino acids. Germline CDR1 is MNHEY and CDR2 is SMNVEV (reference sequence). V was pared by 0 bases and J by 2 bases, with 6 bases between. This CDR3 reads CASSLSGLTDTQYF. The CDR3, as DNA: TGTGCCAGCAGTTTATCGGGCCTCACAGATACGCAGTATTTT.

The rearrangement links TRBV9 to TRBJ1-2; D is possibly TRBD1 (6 bases). V dropped 1 base and J dropped 4 bases, with 11 bases sitting between them. The CDR3 is 14 residues long. The V gene's germline CDR1 is SGDLS and CDR2 YYNGEE. For the CDR3, the DNA is TGTGCCAGCAGCGTAAGGGGGGGACCCTATGGCTACACCTTC. Encoded protein: CASSVRGGPYGYTF.

The CDR3 here is CASSSGGGQETQYF. The CDR3 DNA reads TGTGCCAGCAGCTCGGGGGGGGGTCAAGAGACCCAGTACTTC. The V call is TRBV6-1, the J call TRBJ2-5; 8 bases map to TRBD2. The CDR3 has 14 residues. In germline, CDR1 is MNHNS, CDR2 SASEGT. V dropped 6 bases and J dropped 2; count of bases not matched to a gene: 5.

The V gene is TRBV18, the J gene TRBJ2-5; tentative D call: TRBD2 (5 bases). In germline, CDR1 is KGHSH, CDR2 LQKENI. The CDR3 loop spans 14 amino acids. With 0 bases removed from V and 5 bases from J, the gap between germline ends came to 10 bases. The CDR3 protein is CASSPPYGSETQYF. The CDR3 DNA reads TGTGCCAGCTCACCACCATATGGGAGTGAGACCCAGTACTTC.

V is TRBV7-9 and J is TRBJ1-1; maybe TRBD1 (6 bases). Per germline, CDR1 SEHNR and CDR2 FQNEAQ (reference sequence). V lost 2 bases, J lost 5 bases, and 12 bases lay in between. The CDR3 covers 14 residues. In DNA, the CDR3 is TGTGCCAGCAGCTTACCTGGGGGCGCGACTGAAGCTTTCTTT. Translating it yields CASSLPGGATEAFF.

The rearrangement links TRBV7-9 to TRBJ2-3, with 8 bases lining up with TRBD2. Germline V CDR1 and CDR2: SEHNR, FQNEAQ (reference sequence). The J segment lost 1 base and the V segment lost 5 bases, leaving 8 bases of the junction unmatched. The CDR3 sequence is 16 residues long. CDR3 nucleotide sequence: TGTGCCAGCAGCCACCTCACAGCGGGAGGCACAGATACGCAGTATTTT. Its translation is CASSHLTAGGTDTQYF.

V usage is TRBV2 and J usage is TRBJ1-5, with TRBD1 identical over 8 bases. V trimming: 8 bases; J trimming: 4 bases; junction bases outside the gene matches: 10. The CDR3 has 15 amino acids. Germline CDR1 and CDR2: SNHLY and FYNNEI. The DNA of the CDR3 is TGTGCCAGCCGTCCGGGACAGGTGGTAAATCAGCCCCAGCATTTT. Protein: CASRPGQVVNQPQHF.

The chain is built from TRBV11-2 and TRBJ2-7; D is unresolved. Trimming took off 0 bases at V and 5 bases at J, with 11 bases between the two ends. The CDR3 contains 14 residues. CDR1 is SGHAT and CDR2 is FQNNGV in the germline V gene. CDR3 protein: CASSLDIGWHEQYF. The CDR3 DNA reads as TGTGCCAGCAGCTTAGATATCGGGTGGCACGAGCAGTACTTC. Combining the CDR3 with reference TRBV11-2 and TRBJ2-7 gives the whole variable domain EAGVAQSPRYKIIEKRQSVAFWCNPISGHATLYWYQQILGQGPKLLIQFQNNGVVDDSQLPKDRFSAERLKGVDSTLKIQPAKLEDSAVYLCASSLDIGWHEQYFGPGTRLTVT.

The rearrangement uses TRBV4-1 and TRBJ2-1, with TRBD2 matching over 12 bases. The CDR3 covers 18 residues. V trimming: 1 base; J trimming: 0 bases; junction bases outside the gene matches: 4. Germline lookup yields CDR1 MGHRA and CDR2 YSYEKL. CDR3 DNA sequence: TGCGCCAGCAGCCAAGGGACTAGCGGGGTGGGCTCCTACAATGAGCAGTTCTTC. This gives the protein CASSQGTSGVGSYNEQFF.

The genes are TRBV30 and TRBJ1-6; a possible D gene is TRBD1 (6 bases). V was shortened by 2 bases and J by 13 bases, with 18 bases between the two germline ends. Germline CDR1 reads GTSNPN; CDR2 reads SVGIG (reference sequence). The CDR3 contains 14 residues. This CDR3 is CAWSPGQAGAPLHF. In DNA form, the CDR3 reads TGTGCCTGGAGTCCGGGGCAGGCGGGGGCCCCCCTCCACTTT.

V gene TRBV7-8 combines with J gene TRBJ1-1, with 8 bases lining up with TRBD1. V gave up 5 bases and J gave up 6 bases; unmatched junction bases: 14. Germline assignment: CDR1 SGHVS and CDR2 FQNEAQ. The CDR3 covers 16 residues. CDR3 region: CASSQRTGLIYAEAFF. In nucleotides, the CDR3 is TGTGCCAGCAGCCAAAGGACAGGGCTTATATACGCTGAAGCTTTCTTT.

The chain carries TRBV6-5 and TRBJ2-5; 11 nucleotides match TRBD2. This CDR3 has 15 amino acids. V lost 5 bases and J lost 2; bases outside the gene matches: 4. Germline V lookup: CDR1 MNHEY, CDR2 SVGAGI. Here the CDR3 DNA reads TGTGCCAGCAGTCTAGCGGGAGGACCACAAGAGACCCAGTACTTC. This gives the protein CASSLAGGPQETQYF.

The chain's CDR3 is CASSIRQTGPEAFF. The CDR3 bases are TGTGCCAGTAGTATACGCCAAACAGGGCCTGAAGCTTTCTTT. The J gene is TRBJ1-1, the V gene TRBV19; perhaps TRBD1 as D (6 bases). CDR1 is LNHDA and CDR2 is SQIVND in the germline V gene (reference sequence). V shed 2 bases and J shed 6 bases, with 13 bases lying between them. This CDR3 has 14 residues.

The chain is built from TRBV10-3 and TRBJ2-1, with a weak D call TRBD2 (6 bases). The CDR3 is 15 amino acids. The V and J ends lost 0 bases and 8 bases respectively, with 14 bases between them. CDR1 ENHRY and CDR2 SYGVKD come from the germline V gene. CDR3 residues: CAISESMVGEDEQFF. CDR3 nucleotide sequence: TGTGCCATCAGTGAGTCGATGGTGGGGGAGGATGAGCAGTTCTTC.

V gene TRBV7-6 combines with J gene TRBJ2-1; 14 bases fit TRBD2. Germline V lookup: CDR1 SGHVS, CDR2 FNYEAQ. The CDR3 is 17 residues long. Trimming took 4 bases from V and 5 from J; bases not matched to a gene: 7. CDR3 nucleotide sequence: TGTGCCAGCAGCTCGCCGACTAGCGGGAGGGCCAACAATGAGCAGTTCTTC. Translated: CASSSPTSGRANNEQFF.

This sequence joins TRBV10-3 and TRBJ2-7; 11 nucleotides align to TRBD2. The length of the CDR3 is 16 residues. Trimming at V came to 3 bases and at J to 6 bases, leaving 10 bases not matched to a gene. Germline CDR1 ENHRY, CDR2 SYGVKD. CDR3 nucleotide sequence: TGTGCCATCAGTGATATCCTAGCGGGAGGCCCTGTCGAGCAGTACTTC. This codes for CAISDILAGGPVEQYF.

The chain employs TRBV15 and TRBJ1-2, with D perhaps TRBD1 (5 bases). The CDR3 length is 17 residues. The ends were cut back, 0 bases at V and 8 bases at J, with 22 bases in the middle. Germline lookup yields CDR1 LNHNV and CDR2 YYDKDF (reference sequence). CDR3 sequence: CATSREAGFVYSGGYTF. In DNA, the CDR3 is TGTGCCACCAGCAGAGAGGCAGGGTTCGTGTACAGTGGGGGCTACACCTTC.

This chain links TRBV4-1 with TRBJ1-1, with TRBD1 matching 8 bases. V shed 4 bases and J 6 bases; nucleotides not matched to a gene: 10. This CDR3 region has 15 residues. Per the germline V gene, CDR1 is MGHRA and CDR2 is YSYEKL. The CDR3 DNA sequence: TGCGCCAGCAGCCTGGGTACAGGGGGTTTCGCTGAAGCTTTCTTT. Translating gives CASSLGTGGFAEAFF.

V gene TRBV5-5 combines with J gene TRBJ2-3; D remains unclear. The CDR3 extends over 19 amino acids. Germline CDR1 reads SGHKS; CDR2 reads YYEKEE (reference sequence). V was trimmed by 0 bases and J by 2 bases, leaving 22 bases between them. The chain's CDR3 is CASSLAAAPKLIDTDTQYF. CDR3 bases: TGTGCCAGCAGCTTGGCCGCTGCGCCTAAACTAATCGACACAGATACGCAGTATTTT.

A few counts support this clone. V usage is TRBV6-6 and J usage is TRBJ2-5, with D perhaps matching TRBD1 (6 bases). Per germline, CDR1 MNHNY and CDR2 SVGAGI (reference sequence). Trimming left V 4 bases short and J 4 bases short, with 10 bases between. The length of the CDR3 is 13 residues. CDR3 DNA sequence: TGTGCCAGCAGTTTGAACAGGGTAGAGACCCAGTACTTC. It codes for CASSLNRVETQYF.

This clone appeared a few times. The chain employs TRBV6-1 and TRBJ1-1, with D possibly matching TRBD1 (5 bases). Per germline, CDR1 MNHNS and CDR2 SASEGT. The CDR3 runs 14 residues. Trimming left V 2 bases short and J 4 bases short, with 11 bases between. The CDR3 sequence is CASSEQGGRTEAFF. For the CDR3, the DNA is TGTGCCAGCAGTGAACAGGGAGGTCGCACTGAAGCTTTCTTT.